This TCR beta chain was documented in a study of cytomegalovirus exposure and HLA in healthy donors. About the research overall: Both the 120 validation repertoires and the 666 first-cohort repertoires used the same platform, as reported by a later analysis. Findings of the study overall: The investigators catalogued 160 or so TCR beta chains as cytomegalovirus-associated. Reportedly, diagnosis of cytomegalovirus status by the classifier showed high specificity and sensitivity. Confirmation was obtained in vitro that a few CMV-associated chains are specific for CMV antigens.

With regard to this clone: What it binds is not known.

The method was immunoSEQ multiplex PCR; TCRdb's version includes in-frame clones alone and lacks a portion of them. The table lists some 340,000 clones, about 85% of them singletons. Deletions cut 8 bases from V and 1 base from J, with 8 bases between. The length of the CDR3 is 12 residues. Germline CDR1 MDHEN, CDR2 SYDVKM. Sequencing input: PBMCs. The V gene is TRBV28, the J gene TRBJ1-2; the D gene is possibly TRBD1 (6 bases). The sequence derives from a woman aged 25 to 39 in good health and CMV-seropositive. This CDR3 is CASQQGNYGYTF. In nucleotides, the CDR3 is TGTGCCAGCCAACAGGGTAACTATGGCTACACCTTC.